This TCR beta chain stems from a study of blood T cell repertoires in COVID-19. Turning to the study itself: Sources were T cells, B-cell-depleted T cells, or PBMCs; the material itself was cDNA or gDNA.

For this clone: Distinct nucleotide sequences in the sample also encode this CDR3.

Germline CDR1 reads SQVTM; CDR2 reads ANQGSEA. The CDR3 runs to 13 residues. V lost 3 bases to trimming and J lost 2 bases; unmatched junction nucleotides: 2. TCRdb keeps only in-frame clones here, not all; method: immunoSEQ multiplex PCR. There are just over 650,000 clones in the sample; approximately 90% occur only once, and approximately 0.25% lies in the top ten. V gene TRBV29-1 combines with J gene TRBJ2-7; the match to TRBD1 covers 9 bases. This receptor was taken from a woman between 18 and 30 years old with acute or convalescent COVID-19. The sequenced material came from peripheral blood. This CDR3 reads CSVEDRGTYEQYF. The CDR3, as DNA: TGCAGCGTTGAGGACAGGGGAACCTACGAGCAGTACTTC.